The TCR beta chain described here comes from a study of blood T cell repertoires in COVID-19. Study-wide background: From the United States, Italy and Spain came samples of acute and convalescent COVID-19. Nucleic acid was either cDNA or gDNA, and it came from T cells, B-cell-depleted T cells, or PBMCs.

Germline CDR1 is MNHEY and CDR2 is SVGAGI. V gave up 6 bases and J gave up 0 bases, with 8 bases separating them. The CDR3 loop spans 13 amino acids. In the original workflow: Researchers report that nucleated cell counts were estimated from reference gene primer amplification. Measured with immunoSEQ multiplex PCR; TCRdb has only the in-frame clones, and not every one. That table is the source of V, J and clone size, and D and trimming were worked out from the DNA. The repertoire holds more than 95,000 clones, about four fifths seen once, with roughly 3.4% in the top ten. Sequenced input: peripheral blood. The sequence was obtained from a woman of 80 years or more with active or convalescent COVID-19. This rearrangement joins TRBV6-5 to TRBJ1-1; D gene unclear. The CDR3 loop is CASRVQLNTEAFF. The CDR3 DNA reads TGTGCCAGCAGGGTACAGCTGAACACTGAAGCTTTCTTT.